This T cell receptor beta chain was identified in a study of cytomegalovirus exposure and HLA in healthy donors. On the study more broadly: Across a few hundred genotyped donors, 65% to 90% landed in the Caucasian-associated ancestry cluster.

Use of 60 Vbeta and 13 Jbeta primers characterized the PCR. Clones were sequenced by immunoSEQ multiplex PCR, and TCRdb holds only the in-frame ones, with some missing. This table has around 150,000 clones, around two thirds appearing once. Study results and caveats: A further, later analysis showed that HLA-associated TCR beta chains (compared with equally common others) were more clonally expanded. An ancestry cluster, one associated with Asian ancestry, reportedly showed fewer N-insertions than the approximately 670-donor mean in a later analysis.

V was clipped by 7 bases and J by 4 bases; unmatched bases: 11. This CDR3 contains 15 residues. Germline V gives CDR1 SGHVS, CDR2 FNYEAQ. Turning to this clone: What it recognizes is unknown.

Sequenced: PBMCs. The receptor was derived from a man aged 30-40 years in good health and CMV-seropositive. This chain links TRBV7-6 with TRBJ2-3; 7 nucleotides align to TRBD2. The CDR3 here is CASTWGEGFADTQYF. The CDR3 nucleotides read TGTGCCAGCACCTGGGGGGAGGGTTTCGCAGATACGCAGTATTTT.